The 31 T cell receptor beta chains listed next were all sequenced from one sample in a study of blood T cell repertoires in COVID-19. Generated by immunoSEQ multiplex PCR, the TCRdb table keeps only in-frame clones and is missing some. The sample has a few hundred thousand clones; roughly 85% are singletons. Specimen: PBMCs or T cells enriched from blood (not recorded which). These receptors originate from a woman between 45 and 60 years old who had been exposed to COVID-19.

CDR3 protein: CASSSPGADYGYTF. Written as DNA, the CDR3 is TGTGCCAGCAGCTCACCAGGGGCCGACTATGGCTACACCTTC. The chain couples TRBV5-4 to TRBJ1-2, with D possibly matching TRBD1 (6 bases). The CDR3 consists of 14 residues. CDR1 and CDR2 from the germline V gene are SGHNT and YYREEE (reference sequence). V was trimmed by 3 bases and J by 3 bases, leaving 12 bases between them.

The CDR3 is CASSPRQGNEQYF. CDR3 DNA sequence: TGTGCCAGCAGCCCCAGACAGGGGAACGAGCAGTACTTC. The chain carries TRBV7-9 and TRBJ2-7; the match to TRBD1 covers 8 bases. This CDR3 spans 13 amino acids. CDR1 SEHNR and CDR2 FQNEAQ come from the germline V gene (reference sequence). The V segment lost 5 bases and the J segment 5 bases; nucleotides outside the gene matches: 5. The whole variable domain, remainder taken from reference TRBV7-9 and TRBJ2-7, is DTGVSQNPRHKITKRGQNVTFRCDPISEHNRLYWYRQTLGQGPEFLTYFQNEAQLEKSRLLSDRFSAERPKGSFSTLEIQRTEQGDSAMYLCASSPRQGNEQYFGPGTRLTVT.

The V call is TRBV6-5, the J call TRBJ2-7; no clear D gene. CDR1 is MNHEY, CDR2 SVGAGI, per germline. The CDR3 extends over 14 amino acids. Trimming took 2 bases from V and 2 from J, leaving 10 bases between them. The CDR3: CASSYSRTPYEQYF. The DNA for the CDR3 is TGTGCCAGCAGTTACAGTAGAACTCCCTACGAGCAGTACTTC.

This chain links TRBV5-1 with TRBJ2-1, with TRBD2 matching over 11 bases. The CDR3 loop spans 16 amino acids. Germline trimming cut 2 bases from V and 1 base from J; bases unmatched to any gene: 2. Germline loops: CDR1 SGHRS, CDR2 YFSETQ. The chain's CDR3 is CASSLASGGSYNEQFF. The CDR3 DNA reads TGCGCCAGCAGCTTAGCTAGCGGGGGGTCCTACAATGAGCAGTTCTTC.

This chain joins TRBV28 and TRBJ1-1, with D unclear. The CDR3 runs to 11 residues. The V gene lost 5 bases and the J gene lost 7 bases, with 8 bases spanning the gap. Germline-derived CDR1 and CDR2 are MDHEN and SYDVKM. The CDR3 reads CASSTFLEAFF. As DNA, the CDR3 is TGTGCCAGCAGTACTTTTCTTGAAGCTTTCTTT.

The chain carries TRBV11-2 and TRBJ1-4; perhaps TRBD1 as D (6 bases). CDR3 length: 14 residues. Germline CDR1 and CDR2: SGHAT and FQNNGV. With 4 bases removed from V and 3 bases from J, the gap between germline ends came to 9 bases. DNA for the CDR3: TGTGCCAGCAGCTACAGGGTTGCTAATGAAAAACTGTTTTTT. Protein product: CASSYRVANEKLFF.

The chain is built from TRBV27 and TRBJ1-2; unclear D gene. The length of the CDR3 is 14 residues. CDR1 and CDR2 (germline): MNHEY, SMNVEV (reference sequence). V lost 5 bases, J lost 8 bases, and 18 bases lay in between. The CDR3 sequence is CASSLGGGWRGYTF. DNA for the CDR3: TGTGCCAGCAGTCTAGGTGGAGGATGGAGAGGCTACACCTTC.

This clone was detected only once. V and J are TRBV30 and TRBJ2-5; weak D call: TRBD1 (6 bases). The CDR3 is made up of 14 amino acids. Germline CDR1 is GTSNPN and CDR2 is SVGIG (reference sequence). V was pared by 0 bases and J by 7 bases, with 15 bases between. DNA of the CDR3: TGTGCCTGGAGTGTGGGGGCTCCAGGAGGGACCCAGTACTTC. It yields the protein CAWSVGAPGGTQYF.

In nucleotides, the CDR3 is TGTGCCAACCGGGACAGCAGCTCTGGAAACACCATATATTTT. Protein product: CANRDSSSGNTIYF. The rearrangement uses TRBV2 and TRBJ1-3; TRBD1 matches 7 bases. Germline CDR1 reads SNHLY; CDR2 reads FYNNEI. V lost 10 bases and J lost 0; bases outside the gene matches: 6. The CDR3 totals 14 residues.

V gene TRBV5-1 combines with J gene TRBJ1-3, with D unresolved. CDR1 and CDR2 from the germline V gene are SGHRS and YFSETQ. Trimming shortened V by 3 bases and J by 4 bases, and 8 bases separated the two germline ends. The CDR3 runs to 13 residues. The CDR3 nucleotides read TGCGCCAGCAGCTCCAACTACGGAAACACCATATATTTT. Amino acids: CASSSNYGNTIYF.

The chain recombines TRBV25-1 with TRBJ2-7, with D perhaps TRBD2 (6 bases). CDR1 is MGHDK, CDR2 SYGVNS, per germline. V gave up 1 base and J gave up 0 bases, with 13 bases separating them. This CDR3 has 16 amino acids. The CDR3 nucleotides read TGTGCCAGCAGTGAATCTCGACTAGGAGACTCCTACGAGCAGTACTTC. Translated: CASSESRLGDSYEQYF.

The chain links TRBV30 to TRBJ1-2; tentative D call: TRBD1 (5 bases). CDR3 length: 14 amino acids. The V end was cut by 4 bases, the J end by 6 bases, with 18 bases between. Germline CDR1 reads GTSNPN; CDR2 reads SVGIG (reference sequence). The CDR3 sequence: CAWIREGRQDGYTF. For the CDR3, the DNA is TGTGCCTGGATCCGGGAGGGGAGGCAGGATGGCTACACCTTC. The variable domain in full, completed from reference TRBV30 and TRBJ1-2, reads SQTIHQWPATLVQPVGSPLSLECTVEGTSNPNLYWYRQAAGRGLQLLFYSVGIGQISSEVPQNLSASRPQDRQFILSSKKLLLSDSGFYLCAWIREGRQDGYTFGSGTRLTVV.

The chain couples TRBV12-5 to TRBJ1-1; D remains unclear. The V end was cut by 1 base, the J end by 1 base, with 4 bases between. CDR1 LGHNT and CDR2 FRNRAP come from the germline V gene. CDR3 length: 13 amino acids. This CDR3 is CASGLDGNTEAFF. CDR3 coding DNA: TGTGCTAGTGGTTTGGACGGGAACACTGAAGCTTTCTTT.

The chain combines TRBV18 with TRBJ2-5, with 8 bases identical to TRBD2. CDR1 is KGHSH, CDR2 LQKENI, per germline. V was pared by 3 bases and J by 5 bases, with 5 bases of the junction left unmatched. This CDR3 comprises 14 residues. CDR3 in DNA: TGTGCCAGCTCACCGGCGGGGGGATTTGAGACCCAGTACTTC. This codes for CASSPAGGFETQYF.

The V call is TRBV5-1, the J call TRBJ2-5; 10 bases align to TRBD2. Germline V CDR1 and CDR2: SGHRS, YFSETQ. The CDR3 sequence is 15 residues long. The V segment lost 3 bases and the J segment 1 base; nucleotides outside the gene matches: 3. Here the CDR3 DNA reads TGCGCCAGCAGCTATAGCGGGGGGACCCAAGAGACCCAGTACTTC. It yields the protein CASSYSGGTQETQYF. The full variable domain, with the rest looked up from reference TRBV5-1 and TRBJ2-5, is KAGVTQTPRYLIKTRGQQVTLSCSPISGHRSVSWYQQTPGQGLQFLFEYFSETQRNKGNFPGRFSGRQFSNSRSEMNVSTLELGDSALYLCASSYSGGTQETQYFGPGTRLLVL.

The V and J genes are TRBV5-6 and TRBJ1-2; 9 positions agree with TRBD1. This CDR3 has 13 residues. CDR1 and CDR2 (germline): SGHDT, YYEEEE. Trimming cost V 4 bases and J 7 bases; bases outside gene matches: 5. The CDR3 sequence is CASSLQGAGGYTF. The CDR3 nucleotides are TGTGCCAGCAGCCTACAGGGGGCGGGTGGCTACACCTTC.

The rearrangement uses TRBV24-1 and TRBJ2-1; possible D gene TRBD2, 5 bases. V lost 4 bases to trimming and J lost 9 bases, with 12 bases between them. Germline loops: CDR1 KGHDR, CDR2 SFDVKD. This CDR3 comprises 13 residues. CDR3 sequence: CATSDAPGGEQFF. The CDR3 DNA follows: TGTGCCACCAGTGACGCCCCAGGAGGTGAGCAGTTCTTC.

V gene TRBV5-1 combines with J gene TRBJ2-7, with unresolved D. Trimming stripped 3 bases from V and 7 bases from J, with 17 bases between. This CDR3 region has 14 residues. CDR1 and CDR2 (germline): SGHRS, YFSETQ. DNA for the CDR3: TGCGCCAGCAGCTACGGGTCCGGCAAGGAAGAGCAGTACTTC. This codes for CASSYGSGKEEQYF.

CDR3 DNA: TGTGCCAGTAGTATGGTAGTTTACAATGAGCAGTTCTTC. Its translation: CASSMVVYNEQFF. The genes are TRBV19 and TRBJ2-1; D is uncertain. The CDR3 is made up of 13 amino acids. Germline loops: CDR1 LNHDA, CDR2 SQIVND (reference sequence). V was pared by 3 bases and J by 4 bases, with 7 bases between.

The rearrangement links TRBV3-1 (or the pseudogene TRBV3-2) to TRBJ2-3; no clear D gene. The CDR3 has 14 amino acids. V was cut by 0 bases and J by 2 bases, with 6 bases left in between. CDR1 is LGHDT, CDR2 YNNKEL, per germline (reference sequence). This chain's CDR3 is CASSQDVYTDTQYF. CDR3 DNA: TGTGCCAGCAGCCAAGATGTCTACACAGATACGCAGTATTTT.

The V gene is TRBV11-2, the J gene TRBJ1-1; D possibly corresponds to TRBD1 (6 bases). Germline V lookup: CDR1 SGHAT, CDR2 FQNNGV. The CDR3 has 15 amino acids. Trimming pared 0 bases from V and 3 bases from J, leaving 11 bases between. The DNA of the CDR3 is TGTGCCAGCAGCTTAGATGGCGGGGGCGACACTGAAGCTTTCTTT. Translated: CASSLDGGGDTEAFF.

The chain joins TRBV6-5 to TRBJ2-7; 9 nucleotides match TRBD2. J was trimmed by 6 bases and V by 5 bases; bases with no gene match: 8. The CDR3 totals 14 residues. Germline-derived CDR1 and CDR2 are MNHEY and SVGAGI. The CDR3 spells CASSPSSGVREQYF. The CDR3 DNA is TGTGCCAGCAGTCCTTCTAGCGGGGTTCGCGAGCAGTACTTC.

The chain employs TRBV6-5 and TRBJ1-1; TRBD1 agrees at 9 bases. CDR1 MNHEY and CDR2 SVGAGI come from the germline V gene. The CDR3 extends over 14 amino acids. J lost 3 bases, V lost 6 bases, and 5 bases had no gene match. This CDR3 is CASSLGQGYTEAFF. In DNA, the CDR3 is TGTGCCAGCAGCTTGGGACAGGGTTACACTGAAGCTTTCTTT.

This rearrangement joins TRBV18 to TRBJ2-4; 10 nucleotides agree with TRBD1. CDR3 length: 16 residues. J lost 0 bases, V lost 4 bases, and 3 bases had no gene match. In germline, CDR1 is KGHSH, CDR2 LQKENI. The CDR3 DNA follows: TGTGCCAGCTCACTGGGGACAGGGGTAGCCAAAAACATTCAGTACTTC. Translated: CASSLGTGVAKNIQYF.

The gene calls are TRBV18 and TRBJ2-1; TRBD1 matches at 10 bases. CDR1 is KGHSH, CDR2 LQKENI, per germline. V gave up 3 bases and J gave up 9 bases; unmatched junction bases: 2. The CDR3 spans 13 residues. In DNA, the CDR3 is TGTGCCAGCTCACCGGACAGGGGGATTGAGCAGTTCTTC. Its protein is CASSPDRGIEQFF. Complete variable domain (other parts from reference TRBV18 and TRBJ2-1): NAGVMQNPRHLVRRRGQEARLRCSPMKGHSHVYWYRQLPEEGLKFMVYLQKENIIDESGMPKERFSAEFPKEGPSILRIQQVVRGDSAAYFCASSPDRGIEQFFGPGTRLTVL.

The chain employs TRBV5-5 and TRBJ2-6; D remains ambiguous. Per the germline V gene, CDR1 is SGHKS and CDR2 is YYEKEE (reference sequence). Trimming removed 0 bases at V and 0 bases at J, with 13 bases between. This CDR3 region has 18 residues. CDR3 region: CASSLAGLPISGANVLTF. The CDR3 bases are TGTGCCAGCAGCTTGGCCGGTCTTCCCATCTCTGGGGCCAACGTCCTGACTTTC. The full variable domain, with the rest looked up from reference TRBV5-5 and TRBJ2-6, is DAGVTQSPTHLIKTRGQQVTLRCSPISGHKSVSWYQQVLGQGPQFIFQYYEKEERGRGNFPDRFSARQFPNYSSELNVNALLLGDSALYLCASSLAGLPISGANVLTFGAGSRLTVL.

In this sample, this clone turned up a few times. The chain joins TRBV7-2 to TRBJ1-2, with D tentatively TRBD1 (5 bases). The V and J ends lost 3 bases and 7 bases respectively, with 18 bases between them. The length of the CDR3 is 15 residues. CDR1 and CDR2 (germline): SGHTA, FQGNSA. The CDR3 sequence is CASSFGGVSYAGYTF. The CDR3 DNA reads as TGTGCCAGCAGCTTCGGGGGGGTCTCCTACGCTGGCTACACCTTC.

This CDR3 is CASSLGSGGETQYF. CDR3 in DNA: TGTGCCAGCAGCTTAGGATCCGGGGGGGAGACCCAGTACTTC. The J gene is TRBJ2-5, the V gene TRBV11-2; 7 positions match TRBD2. Germline V gene sequence: CDR1 SGHAT, CDR2 FQNNGV. Unmatched junction bases numbered 4, after V lost 1 base and J lost 5 bases. CDR3 length equals 14 residues.

The gene calls are TRBV30 and TRBJ1-6; unclear D gene. This CDR3 region has 15 residues. The V end lost 5 bases, the J end lost 3 bases, and 14 bases lay between the germline ends. Germline V gene data show CDR1 as GTSNPN and CDR2 as SVGIG (reference sequence). This CDR3 is CAWVKARGYNSPLHF. The CDR3 bases are TGTGCCTGGGTCAAAGCAAGAGGCTATAATTCACCCCTCCACTTT.

V gene TRBV3-1 (or the pseudogene TRBV3-2) combines with J gene TRBJ2-2; D gene ambiguous. V lost 4 bases, J lost 7 bases, and 13 bases lay in between. The CDR3 is made up of 14 amino acids. The germline CDR1 and CDR2 sequences are LGHDT and YNNKEL (reference sequence). CDR3 coding DNA: TGTGCCAGCAGCCCAATTCCAGCAGGCGGGGAGCTGTTTTTT. Its protein product is CASSPIPAGGELFF.

The V gene is TRBV5-5, the J gene TRBJ1-2; D is uncertain. The CDR3 has 14 amino acids. Trimming removed 4 bases from V and 5 bases from J, with 15 bases in between. CDR1 SGHKS and CDR2 YYEKEE come from the germline V gene (reference sequence). For the CDR3, the DNA is TGTGCCAGCAGCCCGGGGTTACGGCCATATGGCTACACCTTC. Amino acid sequence: CASSPGLRPYGYTF.